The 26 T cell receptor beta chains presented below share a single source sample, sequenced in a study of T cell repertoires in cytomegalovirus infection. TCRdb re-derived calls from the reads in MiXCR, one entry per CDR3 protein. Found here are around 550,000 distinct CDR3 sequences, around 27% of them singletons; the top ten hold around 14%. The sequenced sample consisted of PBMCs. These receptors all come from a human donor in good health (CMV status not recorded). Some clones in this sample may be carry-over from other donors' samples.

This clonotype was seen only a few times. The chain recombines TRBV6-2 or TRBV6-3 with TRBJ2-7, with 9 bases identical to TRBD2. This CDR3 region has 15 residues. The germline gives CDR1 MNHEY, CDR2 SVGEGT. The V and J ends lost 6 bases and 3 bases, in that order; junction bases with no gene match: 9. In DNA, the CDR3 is TGTGCCAGCAGCGCCAGGGCGGGAGGGCTCTACGAGCAGTACTTC. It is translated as CASSARAGGLYEQYF.

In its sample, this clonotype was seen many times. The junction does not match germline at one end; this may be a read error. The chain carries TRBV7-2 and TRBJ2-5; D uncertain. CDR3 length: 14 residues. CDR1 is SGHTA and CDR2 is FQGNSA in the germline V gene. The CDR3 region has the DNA TGTGCCAGCAGCTTAGAGATGGTACAAGGGACCCAGTACTTC. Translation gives CASSLEMVQGTQYF. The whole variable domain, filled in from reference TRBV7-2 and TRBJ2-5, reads GAGVSQSPSNKVTEKGKDVELRCDPISGHTALYWYRQSLGQGLEFLIYFQGNSAPDKSGLPSDRFSAERTGGSVSTLTIQRTQQEDSAVYLCASSLEMVQGTQYFGPGTRLLVL.

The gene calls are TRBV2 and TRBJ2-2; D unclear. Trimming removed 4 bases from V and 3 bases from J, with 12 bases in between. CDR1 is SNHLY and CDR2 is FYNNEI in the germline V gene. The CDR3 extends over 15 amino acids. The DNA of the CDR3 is TGTGCCAGCAGTGGTTATCCCCGAGACACCGGGGAGCTGTTTTTT. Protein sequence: CASSGYPRDTGELFF.

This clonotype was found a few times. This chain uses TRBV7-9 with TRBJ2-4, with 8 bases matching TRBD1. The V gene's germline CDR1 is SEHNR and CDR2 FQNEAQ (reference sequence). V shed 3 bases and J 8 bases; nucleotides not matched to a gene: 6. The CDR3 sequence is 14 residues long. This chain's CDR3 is CASSFQGAHDIQYF. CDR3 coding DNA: TGTGCCAGCAGCTTCCAGGGGGCCCACGACATTCAGTACTTC.

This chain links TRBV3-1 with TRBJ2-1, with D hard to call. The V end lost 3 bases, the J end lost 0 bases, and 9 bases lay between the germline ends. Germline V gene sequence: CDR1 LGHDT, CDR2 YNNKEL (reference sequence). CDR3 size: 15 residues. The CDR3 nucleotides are TGTGCCAGCAGCCAGACAAGGAGCTCCTACAATGAGCAGTTCTTC. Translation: CASSQTRSSYNEQFF.

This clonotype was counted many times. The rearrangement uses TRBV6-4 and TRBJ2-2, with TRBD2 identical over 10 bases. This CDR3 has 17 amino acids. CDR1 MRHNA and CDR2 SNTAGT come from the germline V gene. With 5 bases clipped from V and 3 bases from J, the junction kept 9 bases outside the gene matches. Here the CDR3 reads CASSSPHLAGDTGELFF. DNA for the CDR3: TGTGCCAGCAGTTCGCCCCACCTAGCGGGAGACACCGGGGAGCTGTTTTTT.

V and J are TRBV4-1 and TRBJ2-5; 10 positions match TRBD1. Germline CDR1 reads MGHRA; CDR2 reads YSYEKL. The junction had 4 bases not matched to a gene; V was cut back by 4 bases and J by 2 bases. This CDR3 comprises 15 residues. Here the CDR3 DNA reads TGCGCCAGCAGCCCATTGGACAGGGGGCAAGAGACCCAGTACTTC. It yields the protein CASSPLDRGQETQYF.

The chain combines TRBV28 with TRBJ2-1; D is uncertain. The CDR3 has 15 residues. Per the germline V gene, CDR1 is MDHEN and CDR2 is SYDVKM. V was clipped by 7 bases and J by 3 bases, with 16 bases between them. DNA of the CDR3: TGTGCCAGCACCCCATCATCCAACCACTACAATGAGCAGTTCTTC. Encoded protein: CASTPSSNHYNEQFF.

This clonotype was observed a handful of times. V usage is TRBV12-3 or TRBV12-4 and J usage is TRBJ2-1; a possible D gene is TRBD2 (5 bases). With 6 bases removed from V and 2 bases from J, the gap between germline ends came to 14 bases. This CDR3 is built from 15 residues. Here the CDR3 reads CASSQTGVPYNEQFF. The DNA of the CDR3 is TGTGCCAGCAGCCAAACCGGGGTCCCCTACAATGAGCAGTTCTTC.

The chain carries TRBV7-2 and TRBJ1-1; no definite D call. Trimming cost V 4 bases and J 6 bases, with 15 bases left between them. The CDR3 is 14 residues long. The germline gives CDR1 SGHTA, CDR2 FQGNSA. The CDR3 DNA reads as TGTGCCAGCAGCTCCCAGAGTCCACGATCTGAAGCTTTCTTT. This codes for CASSSQSPRSEAFF.

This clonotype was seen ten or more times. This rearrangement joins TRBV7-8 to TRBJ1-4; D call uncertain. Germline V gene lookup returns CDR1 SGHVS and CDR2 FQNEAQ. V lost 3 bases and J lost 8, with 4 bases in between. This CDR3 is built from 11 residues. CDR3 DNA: TGTGCCAGCAGCTTTGGAGAAAAACTGTTTTTT. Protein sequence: CASSFGEKLFF.

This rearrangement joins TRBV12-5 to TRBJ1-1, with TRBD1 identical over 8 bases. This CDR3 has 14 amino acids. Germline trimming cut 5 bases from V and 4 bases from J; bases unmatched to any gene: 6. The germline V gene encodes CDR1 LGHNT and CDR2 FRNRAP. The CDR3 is CASGNGQGSTEAFF. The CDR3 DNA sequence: TGTGCTAGTGGTAACGGACAGGGCTCCACTGAAGCTTTCTTT. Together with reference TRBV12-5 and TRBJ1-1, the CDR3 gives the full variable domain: DARVTQTPRHKVTEMGQEVTMRCQPILGHNTVFWYRQTMMQGLELLAYFRNRAPLDDSGMPKDRFSAEMPDATLATLKIQPSEPRDSAVYFCASGNGQGSTEAFFGQGTRLTVV.

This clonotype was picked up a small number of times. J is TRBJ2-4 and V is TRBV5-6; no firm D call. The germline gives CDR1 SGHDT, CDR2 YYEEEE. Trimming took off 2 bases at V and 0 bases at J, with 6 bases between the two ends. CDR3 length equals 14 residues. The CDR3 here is CASSLVEAKNIQYF. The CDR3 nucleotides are TGTGCCAGCAGCTTAGTGGAAGCCAAAAACATTCAGTACTTC.

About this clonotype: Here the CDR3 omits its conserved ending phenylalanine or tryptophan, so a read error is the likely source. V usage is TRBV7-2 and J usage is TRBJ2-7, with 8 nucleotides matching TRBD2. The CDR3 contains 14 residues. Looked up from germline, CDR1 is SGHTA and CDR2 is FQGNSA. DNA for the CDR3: TGTGCCAGCAGCCGGGCCCTAGCGGGCTACGGGCAGTACCTC. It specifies CASSRALAGYGQYL.

The CDR3 here is CASSRDRDLTGLFF. The CDR3 DNA reads as TGTGCCAGCAGCCGAGACCGGGACCTAACGGGCCTGTTTTTT. The chain joins TRBV7-9 to TRBJ1-4; D perhaps matches TRBD1 (5 bases). The length of the CDR3 is 14 residues. The V end was cut by 5 bases, the J end by 14 bases, with 21 bases between. Germline CDR1 and CDR2: SEHNR and FQNEAQ (reference sequence). The full variable domain, its missing parts supplied by reference TRBV7-9 and TRBJ1-4, is DTGVSQNPRHKITKRGQNVTFRCDPISEHNRLYWYRQTLGQGPEFLTYFQNEAQLEKSRLLSDRFSAERPKGSFSTLEIQRTEQGDSAMYLCASSRDRDLTGLFFGSGTQLSVL.

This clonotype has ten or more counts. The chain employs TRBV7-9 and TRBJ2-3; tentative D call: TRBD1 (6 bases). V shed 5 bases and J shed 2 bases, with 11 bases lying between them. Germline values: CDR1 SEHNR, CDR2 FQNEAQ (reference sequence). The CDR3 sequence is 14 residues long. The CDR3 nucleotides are TGTGCCAGCAGCGTGCAGGGGAACACAGATACGCAGTATTTT. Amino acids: CASSVQGNTDTQYF.

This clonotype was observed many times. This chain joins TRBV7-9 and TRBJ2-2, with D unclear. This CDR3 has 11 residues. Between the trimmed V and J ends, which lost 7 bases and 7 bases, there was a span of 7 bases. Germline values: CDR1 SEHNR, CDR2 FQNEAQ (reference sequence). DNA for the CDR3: TGTGCCAGCACGCGATACGGGGAGCTGTTTTTT. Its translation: CASTRYGELFF.

CDR3 sequence reads: CASSERRPYNSPLHF. The DNA for the CDR3 is TGTGCCAGCAGTGAAAGGCGACCCTATAATTCACCCCTCCACTTT. The V call is TRBV25-1, the J call TRBJ1-6; D gene unclear. The V end was cut by 2 bases, the J end by 2 bases, with 7 bases between. Germline V CDR1 and CDR2: MGHDK, SYGVNS. CDR3 length: 15 residues. Full variable domain (rest looked up from reference TRBV25-1 and TRBJ1-6): EADIYQTPRYLVIGTGKKITLECSQTMGHDKMYWYQQDPGMELHLIHYSYGVNSTEKGDLSSESTVSRIRTEHFPLTLESARPSHTSQYLCASSERRPYNSPLHFGNGTRLTVT.

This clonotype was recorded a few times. The CDR3 reads CASSPGSSDTQYF. CDR3 nucleotide sequence: TGTGCCAGCAGCCCCGGTTCATCCGATACGCAGTATTTT. The gene calls are TRBV7-9 and TRBJ2-3, with D hard to call. The CDR3 sequence is 13 residues long. Looked up from germline, CDR1 is SEHNR and CDR2 is FQNEAQ (reference sequence). Trimming took off 5 bases at V and 6 bases at J, with 12 bases between the two ends.

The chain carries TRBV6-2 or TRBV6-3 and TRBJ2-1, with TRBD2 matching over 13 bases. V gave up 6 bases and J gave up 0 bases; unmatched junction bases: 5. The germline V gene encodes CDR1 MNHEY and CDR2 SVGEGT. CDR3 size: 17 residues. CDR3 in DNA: TGTGCCAGCAGAGCAAGACTAGCGGGAGGCTCCTACAATGAGCAGTTCTTC. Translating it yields CASRARLAGGSYNEQFF.

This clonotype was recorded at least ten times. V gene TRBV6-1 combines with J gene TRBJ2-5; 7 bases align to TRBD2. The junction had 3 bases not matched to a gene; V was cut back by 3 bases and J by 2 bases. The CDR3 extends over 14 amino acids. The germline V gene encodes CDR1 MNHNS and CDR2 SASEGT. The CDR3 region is CASSDPGLQETQYF. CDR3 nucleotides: TGTGCCAGCAGTGATCCGGGACTACAAGAGACCCAGTACTTC.

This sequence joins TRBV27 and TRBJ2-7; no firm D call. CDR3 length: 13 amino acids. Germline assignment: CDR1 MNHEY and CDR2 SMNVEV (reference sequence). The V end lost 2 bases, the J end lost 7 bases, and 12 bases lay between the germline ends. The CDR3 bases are TGTGCCAGCAGTTTAGTCCCCCTAAGGGAGCAGTACTTC. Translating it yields CASSLVPLREQYF.

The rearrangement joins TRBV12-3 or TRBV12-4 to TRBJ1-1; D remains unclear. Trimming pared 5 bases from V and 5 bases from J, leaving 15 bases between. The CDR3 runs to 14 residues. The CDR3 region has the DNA TGTGCCAGCAGTCTCCGCAGCGGGGAAACTGAAGCTTTCTTT. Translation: CASSLRSGETEAFF.

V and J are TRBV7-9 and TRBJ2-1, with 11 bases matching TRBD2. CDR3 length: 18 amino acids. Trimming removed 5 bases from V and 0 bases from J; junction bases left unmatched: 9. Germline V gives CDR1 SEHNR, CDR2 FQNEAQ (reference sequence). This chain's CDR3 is CASSPRGTSGSSYNEQFF. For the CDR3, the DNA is TGTGCCAGCAGCCCCAGGGGAACTAGCGGGAGCTCCTACAATGAGCAGTTCTTC. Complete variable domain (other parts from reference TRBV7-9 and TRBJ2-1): DTGVSQNPRHKITKRGQNVTFRCDPISEHNRLYWYRQTLGQGPEFLTYFQNEAQLEKSRLLSDRFSAERPKGSFSTLEIQRTEQGDSAMYLCASSPRGTSGSSYNEQFFGPGTRLTVL.

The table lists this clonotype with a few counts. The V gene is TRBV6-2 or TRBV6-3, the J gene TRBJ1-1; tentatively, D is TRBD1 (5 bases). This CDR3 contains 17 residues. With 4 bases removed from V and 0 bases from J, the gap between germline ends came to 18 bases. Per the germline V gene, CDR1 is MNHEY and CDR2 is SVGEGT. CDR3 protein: CASSSKGPGGMNTEAFF. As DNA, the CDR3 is TGTGCCAGCAGTTCAAAGGGGCCTGGCGGGATGAACACTGAAGCTTTCTTT.

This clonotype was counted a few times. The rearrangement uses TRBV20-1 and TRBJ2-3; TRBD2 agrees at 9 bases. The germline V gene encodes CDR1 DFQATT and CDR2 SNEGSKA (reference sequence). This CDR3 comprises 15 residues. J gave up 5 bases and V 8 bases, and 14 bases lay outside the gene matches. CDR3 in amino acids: CSSKRGLAAKDTQYF. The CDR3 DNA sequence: TGCAGTTCAAAGAGGGGACTAGCAGCGAAAGATACGCAGTATTTT.